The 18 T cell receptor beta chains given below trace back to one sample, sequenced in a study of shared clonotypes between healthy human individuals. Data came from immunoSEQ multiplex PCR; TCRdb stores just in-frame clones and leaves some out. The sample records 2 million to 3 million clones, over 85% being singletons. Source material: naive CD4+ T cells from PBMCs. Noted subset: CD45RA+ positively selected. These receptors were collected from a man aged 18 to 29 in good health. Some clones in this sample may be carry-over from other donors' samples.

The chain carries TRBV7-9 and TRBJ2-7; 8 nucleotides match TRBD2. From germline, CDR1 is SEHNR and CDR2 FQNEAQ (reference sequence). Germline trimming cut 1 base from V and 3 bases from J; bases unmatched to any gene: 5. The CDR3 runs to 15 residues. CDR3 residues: CASSLVSGKIYEQYF. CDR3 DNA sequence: TGTGCCAGCAGCTTAGTTAGCGGGAAGATCTACGAGCAGTACTTC.

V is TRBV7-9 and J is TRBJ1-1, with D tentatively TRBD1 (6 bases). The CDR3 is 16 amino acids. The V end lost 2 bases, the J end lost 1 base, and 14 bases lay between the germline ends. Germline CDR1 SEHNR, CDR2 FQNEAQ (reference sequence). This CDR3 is CASSLWRGASNTEAFF. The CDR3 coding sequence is TGTGCCAGCAGCTTATGGCGGGGGGCCTCGAACACTGAAGCTTTCTTT.

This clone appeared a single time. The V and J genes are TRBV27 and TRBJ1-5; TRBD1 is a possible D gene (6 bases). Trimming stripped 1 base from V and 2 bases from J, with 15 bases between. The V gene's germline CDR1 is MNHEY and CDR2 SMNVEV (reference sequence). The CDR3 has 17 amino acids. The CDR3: CASSLWGARVRNQPQHF. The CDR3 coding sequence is TGTGCCAGCAGTTTATGGGGGGCGCGGGTGCGCAATCAGCCCCAGCATTTT.

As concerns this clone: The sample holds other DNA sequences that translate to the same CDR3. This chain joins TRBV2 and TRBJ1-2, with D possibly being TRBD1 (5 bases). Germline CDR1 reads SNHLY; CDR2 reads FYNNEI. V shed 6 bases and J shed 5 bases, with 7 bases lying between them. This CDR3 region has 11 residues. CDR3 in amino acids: CASRTDYGYTF. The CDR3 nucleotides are TGTGCCAGCAGGACAGATTATGGCTACACCTTC. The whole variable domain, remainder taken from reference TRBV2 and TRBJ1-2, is EPEVTQTPSHQVTQMGQEVILRCVPISNHLYFYWYRQILGQKVEFLVSFYNNEISEKSEIFDDQFSVERPDGSNFTLKIRSTKLEDSAMYFCASRTDYGYTFGSGTRLTVV.

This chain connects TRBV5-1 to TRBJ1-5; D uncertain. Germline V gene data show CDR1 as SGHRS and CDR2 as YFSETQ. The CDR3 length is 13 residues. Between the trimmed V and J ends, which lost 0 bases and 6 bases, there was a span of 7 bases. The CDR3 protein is CASSLDDLQPQHF. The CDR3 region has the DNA TGCGCCAGCAGCTTGGACGATCTTCAGCCCCAGCATTTT. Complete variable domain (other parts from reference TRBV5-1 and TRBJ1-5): KAGVTQTPRYLIKTRGQQVTLSCSPISGHRSVSWYQQTPGQGLQFLFEYFSETQRNKGNFPGRFSGRQFSNSRSEMNVSTLELGDSALYLCASSLDDLQPQHFGDGTRLSIL.

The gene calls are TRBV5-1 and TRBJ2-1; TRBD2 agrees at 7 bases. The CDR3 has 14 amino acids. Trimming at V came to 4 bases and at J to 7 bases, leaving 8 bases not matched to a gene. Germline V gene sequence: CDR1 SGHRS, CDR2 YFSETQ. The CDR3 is CASSSGITGNEQFF. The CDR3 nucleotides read TGCGCCAGCAGCAGCGGGATAACGGGGAATGAGCAGTTCTTC.

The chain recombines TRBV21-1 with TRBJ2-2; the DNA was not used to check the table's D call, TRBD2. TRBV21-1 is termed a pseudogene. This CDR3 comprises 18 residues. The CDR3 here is CASSNGRLAASNTGELFF. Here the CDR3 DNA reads TGTGCCAGCAGCAATGGCCGACTAGCAGCCTCGAACACCGGGGAGCTGTTTTTT.

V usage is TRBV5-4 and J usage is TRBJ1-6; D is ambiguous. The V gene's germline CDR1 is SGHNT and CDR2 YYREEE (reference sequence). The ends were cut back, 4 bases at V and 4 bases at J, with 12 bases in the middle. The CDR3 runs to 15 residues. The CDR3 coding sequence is TGTGCCAGCAGCCCCGGTCCCCAGTATAATTCACCCCTCCACTTT. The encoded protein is CASSPGPQYNSPLHF.

The DNA of the CDR3 is TGTGCCAGCAGCAAACGCGCCCGATTTAGCGGGAGGGTGGAATCCTACAATGAGCAGTTCTTC. Its translation is CASSKRARFSGRVESYNEQFF. The chain carries TRBV21-1 and TRBJ2-1; TRBD2 is taken as the D call from the table, unchecked against the DNA. TRBV21-1 counts as a pseudogene. The CDR3 consists of 21 residues.

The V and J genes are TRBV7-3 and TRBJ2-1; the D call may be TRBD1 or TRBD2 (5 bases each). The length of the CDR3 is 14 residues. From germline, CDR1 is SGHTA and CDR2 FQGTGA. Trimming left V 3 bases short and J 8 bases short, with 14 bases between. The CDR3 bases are TGTGCCAGCAGCTTTGGGGGAACAAGGGATGAGCAGTTCTTC. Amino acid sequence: CASSFGGTRDEQFF.

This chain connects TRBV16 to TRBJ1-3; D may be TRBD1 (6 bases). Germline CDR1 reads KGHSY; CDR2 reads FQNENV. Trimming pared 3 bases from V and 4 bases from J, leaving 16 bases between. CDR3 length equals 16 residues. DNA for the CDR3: TGTGCCAGCAGCCACGAAGGACAGAATTTCGGAAACACCATATATTTT. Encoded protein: CASSHEGQNFGNTIYF.

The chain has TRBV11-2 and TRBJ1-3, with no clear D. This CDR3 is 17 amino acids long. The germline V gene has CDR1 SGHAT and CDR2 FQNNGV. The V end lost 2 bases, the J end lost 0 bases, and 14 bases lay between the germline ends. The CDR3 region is CASSLNVGRSSGNTIYF. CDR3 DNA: TGTGCCAGCAGCTTAAACGTGGGAAGGAGCTCTGGAAACACCATATATTTT.

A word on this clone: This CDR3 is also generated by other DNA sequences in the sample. As DNA, the CDR3 is TGTGCCAGCAGCCCATCCTACGAGCAGTACTTC. Its protein is CASSPSYEQYF. The J gene is TRBJ2-7, the V gene TRBV7-8; D is undetermined. In germline, CDR1 is SGHVS, CDR2 FQNEAQ. The ends were cut back, 5 bases at V and 1 base at J, with 3 bases in the middle. The CDR3 loop spans 11 amino acids.

The CDR3 is CASSPPGRGEGTEAFF. CDR3 nucleotide sequence: TGTGCCAGCAGCCCCCCTGGTAGGGGGGAGGGCACTGAAGCTTTCTTT. V is TRBV11-1 and J is TRBJ1-1, with a tentative D call TRBD1 (6 bases). The V gene lost 5 bases and the J gene lost 4 bases, with 20 bases spanning the gap. This CDR3 comprises 16 residues. Looked up from germline, CDR1 is SGHAT and CDR2 is FQDESV (reference sequence). Drawing the rest from reference TRBV11-1 and TRBJ1-1, the complete variable domain is EAEVAQSPRYKITEKSQAVAFWCDPISGHATLYWYRQILGQGPELLVQFQDESVVDDSQLPKDRFSAERLKGVDSTLKIQPAELGDSAMYLCASSPPGRGEGTEAFFGQGTRLTVV.

DNA of the CDR3: TGTGCCAGCAGCCTGACAGGGGGATTCAATCAGCCCCAGCATTTT. This codes for CASSLTGGFNQPQHF. The chain carries TRBV7-8 and TRBJ1-5; 9 bases fit TRBD1. The CDR3 has 15 residues. V shed 5 bases, J shed 3 bases, and the junction held 5 bases outside the gene matches. From germline, CDR1 is SGHVS and CDR2 FQNEAQ.

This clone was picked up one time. CDR3 region: CASRGGGETQYF. In DNA, the CDR3 is TGTGCCAGCCGAGGGGGGGGAGAGACCCAGTACTTC. The V and J genes are TRBV7-2 and TRBJ2-5; D is perhaps TRBD2 (7 bases). Trimming took off 8 bases at V and 4 bases at J, with 11 bases between the two ends. The germline gives CDR1 SGHTA, CDR2 FQGNSA. The CDR3 runs to 12 residues.

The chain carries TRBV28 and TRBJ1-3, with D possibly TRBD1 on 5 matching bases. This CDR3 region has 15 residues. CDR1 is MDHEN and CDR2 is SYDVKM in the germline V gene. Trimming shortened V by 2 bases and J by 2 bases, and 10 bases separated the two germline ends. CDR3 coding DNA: TGTGCCAGCAGTTTACGACAGCAGACTGGAAACACCATATATTTT. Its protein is CASSLRQQTGNTIYF.

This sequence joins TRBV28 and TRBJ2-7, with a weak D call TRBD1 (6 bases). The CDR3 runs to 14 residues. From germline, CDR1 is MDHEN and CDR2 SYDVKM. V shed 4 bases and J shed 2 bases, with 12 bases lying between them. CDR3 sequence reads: CASSSGQYPYEQYF. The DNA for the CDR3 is TGTGCCAGCAGTTCCGGACAGTATCCCTACGAGCAGTACTTC.